Below are 21 T cell receptor beta chains sequenced from a single sample in a study of blood T cell repertoires in COVID-19. The assay was immunoSEQ multiplex PCR, and TCRdb's table has in-frame clones only and misses some. Of about 95,000 clones listed, roughly 86% are singletons. What was sequenced was peripheral blood. All receptors derive from a human donor in a cohort sampled during active COVID-19.

This clone has just one count. V usage is TRBV18 and J usage is TRBJ1-1, with 9 bases that match TRBD1. After removal of 3 bases from V and 9 bases from J, the junction contained 11 bases not matched to a gene. CDR1 and CDR2 from the germline V gene are KGHSH and LQKENI. The CDR3 runs 15 residues. This CDR3 is CASSPLPGTGTKAFF. In DNA form, the CDR3 reads TGTGCCAGCTCACCGCTACCCGGGACAGGGACGAAAGCTTTCTTT.

This clone was detected only once. The DNA of the CDR3 is TGTGCCAGCAGCAGGGACAGGGGGACCCCCTACGAGCAGTACTTC. Translated: CASSRDRGTPYEQYF. The J gene is TRBJ2-7, the V gene TRBV5-4; 11 positions agree with TRBD1. Germline loops: CDR1 SGHNT, CDR2 YYREEE (reference sequence). V shed 4 bases and J 2 bases; nucleotides not matched to a gene: 5. The CDR3 runs 15 residues.

J is TRBJ2-5 and V is TRBV7-9; a weak D match, TRBD1 (8 bases). V was pared by 5 bases and J by 5 bases, with 18 bases between. CDR3 length: 15 amino acids. Germline CDR1 SEHNR, CDR2 FQNEAQ (reference sequence). CDR3 nucleotides: TGTGCCAGCAGCACAGGGGGGGCAAGGACCGAGACCCAGTACTTC. This translates into CASSTGGARTETQYF.

This rearrangement joins TRBV27 to TRBJ1-5; D is perhaps TRBD1 (5 bases). The V gene lost 7 bases and the J gene lost 6 bases, with 16 bases spanning the gap. The CDR3 is 14 residues long. Germline CDR1 MNHEY, CDR2 SMNVEV (reference sequence). Here the CDR3 reads CASTPTRRGQPQHF. The CDR3 DNA follows: TGTGCCAGCACCCCGACCAGGAGGGGTCAGCCCCAGCATTTT.

This clone was counted only a few times. The chain carries TRBV5-4 and TRBJ2-7, with 11 bases matching TRBD1. CDR1 and CDR2 from the germline V gene are SGHNT and YYREEE (reference sequence). V shed 0 bases, J shed 5 bases, and the junction held 7 bases outside the gene matches. The CDR3 sequence is 16 residues long. The CDR3 DNA reads TGTGCCAGCAGCTTGGACCCCGGGACAGGGGGGAACGAGCAGTACTTC. Translating it yields CASSLDPGTGGNEQYF.

This chain joins TRBV27 and TRBJ1-5; D uncertain. CDR3 length equals 15 residues. V gave up 3 bases and J gave up 0 bases, with 9 bases separating them. Germline V gene sequence: CDR1 MNHEY, CDR2 SMNVEV (reference sequence). In DNA form, the CDR3 reads TGTGCCAGCAGTTTTCAGGCCAATAGCAATCAGCCCCAGCATTTT. Encoded protein: CASSFQANSNQPQHF.

The V and J genes are TRBV7-2 and TRBJ1-2; D is unresolved. Trimming left V 4 bases short and J 8 bases short, with 20 bases between. The CDR3 length is 15 residues. Germline CDR1 is SGHTA and CDR2 is FQGNSA. CDR3 loop: CASSSPGSTLWGYTF. In DNA, the CDR3 is TGTGCCAGCAGCTCCCCCGGGTCCACCCTATGGGGCTACACCTTC.

The J gene is TRBJ2-1, the V gene TRBV20-1, with a weak D call TRBD1 (5 bases). V was shortened by 3 bases and J by 12 bases, with 12 bases between the two germline ends. The CDR3 is made up of 11 amino acids. Germline CDR1 DFQATT, CDR2 SNEGSKA (reference sequence). CDR3 in amino acids: CSARGSQGQFF. For the CDR3, the DNA is TGCAGTGCTAGGGGTTCGCAGGGGCAGTTCTTC.

The rearrangement joins TRBV7-9 to TRBJ2-2, with TRBD1 identical over 9 bases. The CDR3 extends over 16 amino acids. The junction had 2 bases not matched to a gene; V was cut back by 0 bases and J by 3 bases. Germline CDR1 and CDR2: SEHNR and FQNEAQ (reference sequence). The CDR3 protein is CASSLARDRDTGELFF. The DNA of the CDR3 is TGTGCCAGCAGCTTAGCACGGGACAGGGACACCGGGGAGCTGTTTTTT.

CDR3 in DNA: TGTGCCAGCAGCCCCTCCCGACAGGTCAATCAGCCCCAGCATTTT. Amino acids: CASSPSRQVNQPQHF. This sequence joins TRBV7-2 and TRBJ1-5; maybe TRBD1 (6 bases). The CDR3 loop spans 15 amino acids. V lost 5 bases and J 3 bases, leaving 14 bases between the germline ends. Germline CDR1 reads SGHTA; CDR2 reads FQGNSA.

The CDR3 DNA reads TGTGCCAGCAGCCCCTCCGGGGGGGTATACAATGAGCAGTTCTTC. The encoded protein is CASSPSGGVYNEQFF. The V and J genes are TRBV9 and TRBJ2-1; 8 nucleotides line up with TRBD2. The CDR3 contains 15 residues. V was pared by 4 bases and J by 4 bases, with 7 bases of the junction left unmatched. Germline V lookup: CDR1 SGDLS, CDR2 YYNGEE.

The chain uses TRBV11-2 and TRBJ2-5; D perhaps matches TRBD2 (7 bases). The CDR3 is 15 amino acids. V was cut by 8 bases and J by 3 bases, with 19 bases left in between. Germline V gene lookup returns CDR1 SGHAT and CDR2 FQNNGV. CDR3 bases: TGTGCCAGCTGCGGGGGCAGGGTAGACAAAGAGACCCAGTACTTC. As protein: CASCGGRVDKETQYF.

This chain links TRBV7-2 with TRBJ2-1; a weak D match, TRBD1 (5 bases). The CDR3 consists of 15 residues. V was clipped by 1 base and J by 3 bases, with 10 bases between them. Germline V gene lookup returns CDR1 SGHTA and CDR2 FQGNSA. The CDR3 DNA is TGTGCCAGCAGCTTAGAGGGGCAACTCTACAATGAGCAGTTCTTC. This codes for CASSLEGQLYNEQFF.

The V and J genes are TRBV7-6 and TRBJ2-7; 10 nucleotides align to TRBD1. Germline-derived CDR1 and CDR2 are SGHVS and FNYEAQ. Trimming at V came to 2 bases and at J to 2 bases, leaving 9 bases not matched to a gene. The CDR3 has 17 amino acids. The CDR3 DNA reads as TGTGCCAGCAGCTTATTCGGGGGCGGACAGGGGGCCTACGAGCAGTACTTC. It yields the protein CASSLFGGGQGAYEQYF.

The CDR3: CASSIRQVIEGYTF. CDR3 in DNA: TGTGCCAGCAGCATCCGACAGGTCATTGAAGGCTACACCTTC. The chain couples TRBV7-9 to TRBJ1-2, with a tentative D call TRBD1 (6 bases). Trimming removed 5 bases at V and 8 bases at J, with 18 bases between. The CDR3 extends over 14 amino acids. Germline CDR1 reads SEHNR; CDR2 reads FQNEAQ (reference sequence).

The chain employs TRBV12-5 and TRBJ1-1, with D tentatively TRBD1 (6 bases). This CDR3 region has 13 residues. Deletions cut 6 bases from V and 1 base from J, with 9 bases between. CDR1 and CDR2 (germline): LGHNT, FRNRAP. Written as DNA, the CDR3 is TGTGCTAGTGGCACAGGGAGGAACACTGAAGCTTTCTTT. Its translation is CASGTGRNTEAFF. The whole variable domain, remainder taken from reference TRBV12-5 and TRBJ1-1, is DARVTQTPRHKVTEMGQEVTMRCQPILGHNTVFWYRQTMMQGLELLAYFRNRAPLDDSGMPKDRFSAEMPDATLATLKIQPSEPRDSAVYFCASGTGRNTEAFFGQGTRLTVV.

The CDR3 DNA follows: TGTGCCAGCCAGGGGTCCAGGGGCGGTATGTCTGGAAACACCATATATTTT. Translation gives CASQGSRGGMSGNTIYF. This chain connects TRBV2 to TRBJ1-3; a weak D match, TRBD1 (6 bases). Between the trimmed V and J ends, which lost 8 bases and 1 base, there was a span of 21 bases. There are 17 residues in the CDR3. Germline V gene sequence: CDR1 SNHLY, CDR2 FYNNEI.

This chain uses TRBV4-3 with TRBJ2-7; 8 bases line up with TRBD1. CDR1 is LGHNA and CDR2 is YSLEER in the germline V gene. The J segment lost 4 bases and the V segment lost 4 bases, leaving 3 bases of the junction unmatched. The CDR3 extends over 13 amino acids. In DNA, the CDR3 is TGCGCCAGCAGCCGACGACAGGGGTACGAGCAGTACTTC. Encoded protein: CASSRRQGYEQYF.

CDR3 sequence: CASSGTGDRLAKNIQYF. Written as DNA, the CDR3 is TGTGCCAGCAGTGGCACAGGGGACCGGCTAGCCAAAAACATTCAGTACTTC. The V call is TRBV6-1, the J call TRBJ2-4; 7 nucleotides align to TRBD1. This CDR3 contains 17 residues. Trimming at V came to 4 bases and at J to 0 bases, leaving 9 bases not matched to a gene. Germline V gene lookup returns CDR1 MNHNS and CDR2 SASEGT.

The chain links TRBV5-4 to TRBJ2-5; 9 nucleotides line up with TRBD2. V lost 4 bases to trimming and J lost 2 bases; unmatched junction nucleotides: 3. Looked up from germline, CDR1 is SGHNT and CDR2 is YYREEE (reference sequence). The CDR3 is 14 amino acids. CDR3 amino acids: CASSVRGGQETQYF. The CDR3 DNA follows: TGTGCCAGCAGCGTGCGGGGGGGTCAAGAGACCCAGTACTTC.

V usage is TRBV27 and J usage is TRBJ2-5; TRBD1 aligns across 8 bases. J gave up 2 bases and V 6 bases, and 11 bases lay outside the gene matches. CDR3 length equals 16 residues. The V gene's germline CDR1 is MNHEY and CDR2 SMNVEV (reference sequence). The CDR3 is CASRGGTGRGQETQYF. The CDR3 DNA reads TGTGCCAGCAGGGGTGGGACAGGCAGGGGTCAAGAGACCCAGTACTTC.